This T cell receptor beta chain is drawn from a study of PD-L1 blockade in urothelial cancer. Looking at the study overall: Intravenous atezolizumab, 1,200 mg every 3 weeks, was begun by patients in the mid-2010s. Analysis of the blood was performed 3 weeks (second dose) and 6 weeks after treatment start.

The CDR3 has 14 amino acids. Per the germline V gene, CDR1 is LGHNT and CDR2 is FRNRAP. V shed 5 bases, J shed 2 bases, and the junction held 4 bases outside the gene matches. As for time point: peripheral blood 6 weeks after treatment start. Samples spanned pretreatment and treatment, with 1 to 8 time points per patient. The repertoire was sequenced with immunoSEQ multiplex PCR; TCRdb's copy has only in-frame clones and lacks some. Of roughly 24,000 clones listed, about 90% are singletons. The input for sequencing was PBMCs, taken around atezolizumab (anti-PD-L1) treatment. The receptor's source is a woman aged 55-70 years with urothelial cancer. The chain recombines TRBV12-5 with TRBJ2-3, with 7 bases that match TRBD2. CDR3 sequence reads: CASGAGLSTDTQYF. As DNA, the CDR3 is TGTGCTAGTGGTGCGGGACTATCCACAGATACGCAGTATTTT. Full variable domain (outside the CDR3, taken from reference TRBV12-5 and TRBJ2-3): DARVTQTPRHKVTEMGQEVTMRCQPILGHNTVFWYRQTMMQGLELLAYFRNRAPLDDSGMPKDRFSAEMPDATLATLKIQPSEPRDSAVYFCASGAGLSTDTQYFGPGTRLTVL.